Listed below are T cell receptor beta chains from one sample, sequenced in a study of T cells after yellow fever vaccination. TCRdb ran MiXCR on the 5' RACE reads and lists one entry per CDR3 protein. The sample shows some 560,000 distinct CDR3 sequences, roughly a sixth of them seen only once. The sequenced sample was PBMCs, obtained roughly 5 days after the first yellow fever vaccination. The origin of the receptors is a man between 18 and 35 years old who received the YFV17D yellow fever vaccine. The CDR3 runs from the conserved cysteine through the conserved F or W. D genes are given only for firm matches. Part of the rows lack a size; the others show once, few, many or a class for expanded clones.

clone_size | j_call | v_call | d_call | cdr3_nt | cdr3_aa
. | TRBJ1-5 | TRBV9 | . | TGTGCCAGCAGCGTAGCTGAGACCTATCAGCCCCAGCATTTT | CASSVAETYQPQHF
. | TRBJ2-2 | TRBV5-1 | . | TGCGCCAGCAGCTTATTGTCCGGCGCAGGCCGTAAGCGGGAGCTGTTTTTT | CASSLLSGAGRKRELFF
. | TRBJ2-3 | TRBV11-2 | . | TGTGCCAGCAGCATAGTCCGTGATCAGTATTTT | CASSIVRDQYF
few | TRBJ2-7 | TRBV9 | . | TGTGCCAGCAGCGTAAGGGCGTCCTACGAGCAGTACTTC | CASSVRASYEQYF
few | TRBJ2-7 | TRBV10-3 | . | TGTGCCACTTCCGAGACAGAGATTTACGAGCAGTACTTC | CATSETEIYEQYF
few | TRBJ1-1 | TRBV7-2 | . | TGTGCCAGCAGCTCATCATTGGGCCTTTTGAACACTGAAGCTTTCTTT | CASSSSLGLLNTEAFF
. | TRBJ2-7 | TRBV29-1 | . | TGCAGCGTTTGGGACTACGAGCAGTACTTC | CSVWDYEQYF
. | TRBJ1-5 | TRBV7-9 | . | TGTGCCAGCAGCTTAGCTTATCAGCCCCAGCATTTT | CASSLAYQPQHF
. | TRBJ2-7 | TRBV10-3 | . | TGTGCCATCACCAGGGGCTCCTACGAGCAGTACTTC | CAITRGSYEQYF
. | TRBJ2-2 | TRBV7-9 | TRBD1 | TGTGCCAGCAGCCTACAGGGGGACACCGGGGAGCTGTTTTTT | CASSLQGDTGELFF
. | TRBJ2-3 | TRBV18 | . | TGTTCCAGCTCACCAGGGGCAGATACGCAGTATTTT | CSSSPGADTQYF
. | TRBJ1-5 | TRBV2 | . | TGTGCCAGCAGGGGCTGGGGCAATCAGCCCCAGCATTTT | CASRGWGNQPQHF
. | TRBJ2-6 | TRBV4-3 | TRBD1 | TGCGCCAGCAGCCAAGAGTGGGGGACAGCAAGGCCTGGGACCAACGTCCTGACTTTC | CASSQEWGTARPGTNVLTF
. | TRBJ1-4 | TRBV28 | . | TGTGCCAGCAGTTTACCCCAGGATGAAAAACTGTTTTTT | CASSLPQDEKLFF
. | TRBJ1-1 | TRBV4-1 | . | TGCGCCAGCAGCCCCCGAGGAGGGAACACTGAAGCTTTCTTT | CASSPRGGNTEAFF
. | TRBJ2-1 | TRBV5-4 | TRBD2 | TGTGCCACCCGACTAGCGGGGGGATCCTACAATGAGCAGTTCTTC | CATRLAGGSYNEQFF
. | TRBJ1-4 | TRBV2 | TRBD1 | TGTGCCAGCGGGGACAGGTCTCCGTTTTTT | CASGDRSPFF
few | TRBJ2-1 | TRBV12-3/TRBV12-4 | TRBD2 | TGTGCCAGCAGTGAAACTAGCGCGCAGTTCTTC | CASSETSAQFF
few | TRBJ2-1 | TRBV6-6 | . | TGTGCCAGCAGTTACTCGCCACACAATGAGCAGTTCTTC | CASSYSPHNEQFF
. | TRBJ2-1 | TRBV7-9 | . | TGTGCCAGCAGCTTGACCGCGGGGGCGAATGAGCAGTTCTTC | CASSLTAGANEQFF
. | TRBJ2-1 | TRBV5-1 | . | TGCGCCAGCAGCTCTGATGGAGGCCCGGGGCAGTTCTTC | CASSSDGGPGQFF
. | TRBJ1-6 | TRBV2 | . | TGTGCCAGCACGAACGACCTTCTTTCACCCCTCCACTTT | CASTNDLLSPLHF
few | TRBJ1-3 | TRBV30 | . | TGTGCCTGGAGGCGGCGATCCTCTGGAAACACCATATATTTT | CAWRRRSSGNTIYF
. | TRBJ2-5 | TRBV7-3 | . | TGTGCCAGCAGCTTTCCCCCCCAGCGACCCCGAGAGACCCAGTACTTC | CASSFPPQRPRETQYF
few | TRBJ1-2 | TRBV5-1 | . | TGCGCCAGCAGCTTGGAGCCAGGGGCTAACTATGGCTACACCTTC | CASSLEPGANYGYTF
. | TRBJ2-7 | TRBV4-2 | . | TGTGCCAGCAGCCTAGATGGCGTCGGATCCTACGAGCAGTACTTC | CASSLDGVGSYEQYF
few | TRBJ1-5 | TRBV4-3 | . | TGCGCCAGCAGCCAAGAGCCCGCCCACGGGGCTAGCAATCAGCCCCAGCATTTT | CASSQEPAHGASNQPQHF
few | TRBJ2-1 | TRBV7-6 | TRBD2 | TGTGCCAGCAGCACCACTAGCGGGGGGTACAATGAGCAGTTCTTC | CASSTTSGGYNEQFF
few | TRBJ2-2 | TRBV12-3/TRBV12-4 | . | TGTGCCAGCACAGGGGAGGGCGGGGAGCTGTTTTTT | CASTGEGGELFF
few | TRBJ1-6 | TRBV12-3/TRBV12-4 | . | TGTGCCAGCAGTCCTTCCGCGGTTTATAATTCACCCCTCCACTTT | CASSPSAVYNSPLHF